These 30 T cell receptor beta chains originate from one sample sequenced in a study of blood T cell repertoires in COVID-19. TCRdb's table, derived via immunoSEQ multiplex PCR, lists solely in-frame clones and lacks some. The sample shows around 290,000 clones, roughly 89% of them seen only once. The sample taken for sequencing was peripheral blood. These receptors originate from a middle-aged man with acute or convalescent COVID-19.

V is TRBV2 and J is TRBJ2-7, with 8 nucleotides matching TRBD2. After removal of 4 bases from V and 4 bases from J, the junction contained 6 bases not matched to a gene. Germline lookup yields CDR1 SNHLY and CDR2 FYNNEI. The CDR3 length is 14 residues. DNA of the CDR3: TGTGCCAGCAGTGCCGGGACTAGTTGGTACGAGCAGTACTTC. Amino acids: CASSAGTSWYEQYF.

CDR3 DNA sequence: TGTGCCAGTAGTATCTATCTCCTGGACACTGACACTGAAGCTTTCTTT. Translated, it gives CASSIYLLDTDTEAFF. V usage is TRBV19 and J usage is TRBJ1-1, with a possible D match to TRBD1 (5 bases). There are 16 residues in the CDR3. Germline assignment: CDR1 LNHDA and CDR2 SQIVND (reference sequence). V was shortened by 3 bases and J by 3 bases, with 17 bases between the two germline ends.

The J gene is TRBJ1-4, the V gene TRBV13, with D possibly being TRBD1 (5 bases). V was cut by 3 bases and J by 2 bases, with 7 bases left in between. This CDR3 has 14 amino acids. Germline-derived CDR1 and CDR2 are PRHDT and FYEKMQ (reference sequence). The CDR3 region is CASSLGGTNEKLFF. The CDR3 nucleotides read TGTGCCAGCAGCTTGGGGGGGACTAATGAAAAACTGTTTTTT.

CDR3 amino acids: CSVRGGGGATDTQYF. DNA of the CDR3: TGCAGCGTTAGAGGGGGCGGGGGGGCAACAGATACGCAGTATTTT. The chain recombines TRBV29-1 with TRBJ2-3; 9 nucleotides agree with TRBD2. This CDR3 spans 15 amino acids. Unmatched junction bases numbered 9, after V lost 5 bases and J lost 3 bases. Germline V gives CDR1 SQVTM, CDR2 ANQGSEA.

This chain joins TRBV27 and TRBJ1-1; the D gene is possibly TRBD1 (5 bases). V shed 9 bases and J shed 1 base, with 9 bases lying between them. The CDR3 covers 12 residues. Germline lookup yields CDR1 MNHEY and CDR2 SMNVEV (reference sequence). CDR3: CASGHPNTEAFF. DNA for the CDR3: TGTGCCAGTGGACACCCGAACACTGAAGCTTTCTTT.

The rearrangement links TRBV5-5 to TRBJ1-5; 9 bases map to TRBD1. Looked up from germline, CDR1 is SGHKS and CDR2 is YYEKEE (reference sequence). J gave up 2 bases and V 4 bases, and 7 bases lay outside the gene matches. The CDR3 has 16 amino acids. The CDR3 region has the DNA TGTGCCAGCAGCAGGGGACAGGGCGGCGGCAATCAGCCCCAGCATTTT. Translated, it gives CASSRGQGGGNQPQHF.

The chain has TRBV5-4 and TRBJ1-1, with 7 bases identical to TRBD1. J lost 1 base, V lost 0 bases, and 3 bases had no gene match. CDR1 and CDR2 from the germline V gene are SGHNT and YYREEE (reference sequence). The CDR3 length is 15 residues. The CDR3 bases are TGTGCCAGCAGCTTGGGAAGGGGGCGGAACACTGAAGCTTTCTTT. Its translation: CASSLGRGRNTEAFF.

The chain uses TRBV4-2 and TRBJ1-2, with D hard to call. CDR1 is LGHNA, CDR2 YNFKEQ, per germline. Trimming removed 0 bases at V and 5 bases at J, with 13 bases between. The CDR3 has 15 amino acids. CDR3 sequence reads: CASSQDRGINYGYTF. The CDR3 bases are TGTGCCAGCAGCCAAGATCGGGGTATTAATTATGGCTACACCTTC.

The chain joins TRBV5-1 to TRBJ2-1; the match to TRBD2 covers 7 bases. Germline V gene data show CDR1 as SGHRS and CDR2 as YFSETQ. The V gene end was trimmed by 0 bases and the J gene end by 5 bases; junction bases not matched to a gene: 5. The CDR3 totals 15 residues. The CDR3 spells CASSLGLAINNEQFF. The CDR3 DNA reads TGCGCCAGCAGCTTGGGACTAGCAATCAACAATGAGCAGTTCTTC.

The genes are TRBV12-5 and TRBJ2-2; the match to TRBD1 covers 9 bases. V lost 0 bases to trimming and J lost 1 base; unmatched junction nucleotides: 6. The CDR3 loop spans 18 amino acids. Per the germline V gene, CDR1 is LGHNT and CDR2 is FRNRAP. The CDR3 spells CASGLVRGDRENTGELFF. The CDR3 DNA sequence: TGTGCTAGTGGTTTGGTAAGGGGGGACAGGGAGAACACCGGGGAGCTGTTTTTT.

This sequence joins TRBV5-8 and TRBJ2-7; no clear D. The CDR3 loop spans 10 amino acids. CDR1 and CDR2 (germline): SGHTS, YDEGEE. V lost 7 bases and J lost 2, with 4 bases in between. The CDR3 protein is CASSAYEQYF. CDR3 DNA: TGTGCCAGCTCGGCCTACGAGCAGTACTTC.

The rearrangement links TRBV27 to TRBJ2-2, with 8 bases matching TRBD1. The germline CDR1 and CDR2 sequences are MNHEY and SMNVEV (reference sequence). The V gene end was trimmed by 6 bases and the J gene end by 5 bases; junction bases not matched to a gene: 11. The CDR3 runs 16 residues. The CDR3, as DNA: TGTGCCAGCAGCAGACAGGGGCGGAGAGTAACCGGGGAGCTGTTTTTT. Protein product: CASSRQGRRVTGELFF.

The chain employs TRBV20-1 and TRBJ1-2; D is undetermined. Trimming left V 3 bases short and J 8 bases short, with 7 bases between. In germline, CDR1 is DFQATT, CDR2 SNEGSKA (reference sequence). CDR3 size: 10 residues. The CDR3 region is CSASGGGYTF. The CDR3 nucleotides read TGCAGTGCTAGTGGAGGAGGCTACACCTTC.

This clone showed up just once. The DNA of the CDR3 is TGTGCCACCAGTGATCCCCTTGGCGGGGGCTCCTACAATGAGCAGTTCTTC. Translating gives CATSDPLGGGSYNEQFF. The chain has TRBV24-1 and TRBJ2-1, with 7 nucleotides matching TRBD2. Germline V gene sequence: CDR1 KGHDR, CDR2 SFDVKD. Germline trimming cut 3 bases from V and 0 bases from J; bases unmatched to any gene: 7. This CDR3 region has 17 residues.

This chain connects TRBV2 to TRBJ1-1, with TRBD1 matching 9 bases. The J segment lost 7 bases and the V segment lost 1 base, leaving 4 bases of the junction unmatched. Germline values: CDR1 SNHLY, CDR2 FYNNEI. This CDR3 contains 14 residues. In DNA form, the CDR3 reads TGTGCCAGCAGTGAAGTGGGACAGGGCTTTGAAGCTTTCTTT. It codes for CASSEVGQGFEAFF.

The chain joins TRBV7-3 to TRBJ2-3; tentative D call: TRBD1 (5 bases). The CDR3 covers 15 residues. CDR1 SGHTA and CDR2 FQGTGA come from the germline V gene. V dropped 2 bases and J dropped 3 bases, with 12 bases sitting between them. This chain's CDR3 is CASSLYGQGTDTQYF. The CDR3 bases are TGTGCCAGCAGCTTATACGGGCAGGGAACAGATACGCAGTATTTT. Supplemented by reference TRBV7-3 and TRBJ2-3, the full variable domain reads GAGVSQTPSNKVTEKGKYVELRCDPISGHTALYWYRQSLGQGPEFLIYFQGTGAADDSGLPNDRFFAVRPEGSVSTLKIQRTERGDSAVYLCASSLYGQGTDTQYFGPGTRLTVL.

The chain is built from TRBV5-6 and TRBJ1-5, with TRBD1 as a possible D gene (5 bases). Germline assignment: CDR1 SGHDT and CDR2 YYEEEE. The CDR3 runs 15 residues. The V end was cut by 0 bases, the J end by 0 bases, with 7 bases between. The CDR3: CASSLGQNSNQPQHF. CDR3 bases: TGTGCCAGCAGCTTGGGACAGAATAGCAATCAGCCCCAGCATTTT.

This chain links TRBV12-5 with TRBJ1-1; 7 bases fit TRBD1. Germline CDR1 and CDR2: LGHNT and FRNRAP. The CDR3 is 15 residues long. The V and J ends lost 1 base and 5 bases, in that order; junction bases with no gene match: 7. This CDR3 reads CASGLATAGGTEAFF. DNA for the CDR3: TGTGCTAGTGGTTTGGCAACCGCAGGGGGGACTGAAGCTTTCTTT.

V gene TRBV4-2 combines with J gene TRBJ1-2, with a weak D call TRBD1 (5 bases). Germline values: CDR1 LGHNA, CDR2 YNFKEQ. This CDR3 contains 14 residues. V gave up 4 bases and J gave up 8 bases, with 17 bases separating them. For the CDR3, the DNA is TGTGCCAGCAGCCGGACCAGGGAGGACGGCGGCTACACCTTC. Amino acid sequence: CASSRTREDGGYTF.

Only one count was recorded for this clone. The V call is TRBV15, the J call TRBJ2-1; D is ambiguous. Trimming took off 3 bases at V and 0 bases at J, with 9 bases between the two ends. The CDR3 is 15 residues long. CDR1 is LNHNV, CDR2 YYDKDF, per germline (reference sequence). The CDR3 sequence: CATSRSASSYNEQFF. As DNA, the CDR3 is TGTGCCACCAGCAGGTCAGCGAGCTCCTACAATGAGCAGTTCTTC.

The chain recombines TRBV27 with TRBJ1-6, with D unclear. This CDR3 has 17 residues. Trimming pared 1 base from V and 0 bases from J, leaving 10 bases between. Per the germline V gene, CDR1 is MNHEY and CDR2 is SMNVEV (reference sequence). DNA for the CDR3: TGTGCCAGCAGTTTATGGGAGCCAGTCTCCTATAATTCACCCCTCCACTTT. This gives the protein CASSLWEPVSYNSPLHF.

The rearrangement joins TRBV6-5 to TRBJ2-1; D is uncertain. CDR1 MNHEY and CDR2 SVGAGI come from the germline V gene. This CDR3 is 14 amino acids long. The ends were cut back, 8 bases at V and 2 bases at J, with 13 bases in the middle. Here the CDR3 reads CASSRILTYNEQFF. For the CDR3, the DNA is TGTGCCAGCTCGAGAATCCTGACCTACAATGAGCAGTTCTTC.

The rearrangement joins TRBV19 to TRBJ1-1, with 7 positions matching TRBD1. CDR3 size: 14 residues. Looked up from germline, CDR1 is LNHDA and CDR2 is SQIVND (reference sequence). Trimming cost V 3 bases and J 6 bases; bases outside gene matches: 7. In DNA, the CDR3 is TGTGCCAGTAGTATGGGGGGAAGGGGGCCTGAAGCTTTCTTT. Protein sequence: CASSMGGRGPEAFF.

This rearrangement joins TRBV18 to TRBJ2-2, with TRBD1 matching 8 bases. V gave up 2 bases and J gave up 1 base; unmatched junction bases: 0. This CDR3 comprises 15 residues. From germline, CDR1 is KGHSH and CDR2 LQKENI. The CDR3 sequence is CASSPGQGNTGELFF. The CDR3, as DNA: TGTGCCAGCTCACCAGGACAGGGGAACACCGGGGAGCTGTTTTTT. The full variable domain, in which reference TRBV18 and TRBJ2-2 provide the parts outside the CDR3, is NAGVMQNPRHLVRRRGQEARLRCSPMKGHSHVYWYRQLPEEGLKFMVYLQKENIIDESGMPKERFSAEFPKEGPSILRIQQVVRGDSAAYFCASSPGQGNTGELFFGEGSRLTVL.

The chain is built from TRBV6-1 and TRBJ1-5, with D perhaps TRBD1 (6 bases). The CDR3 runs 16 residues. The V gene's germline CDR1 is MNHNS and CDR2 SASEGT. V shed 2 bases and J shed 5 bases, with 16 bases lying between them. CDR3 residues: CASSEIQGRGDQPQHF. The CDR3 coding sequence is TGTGCCAGCAGTGAAATCCAGGGGAGAGGGGATCAGCCCCAGCATTTT.

The CDR3 DNA sequence: TGTGCCAGCAGCTGGATGGAGGAAGCTTTCTTT. Its protein is CASSWMEEAFF. The V call is TRBV12-3 or TRBV12-4, the J call TRBJ1-1; D call uncertain. The CDR3 spans 11 residues. With 6 bases removed from V and 8 bases from J, the gap between germline ends came to 10 bases.

The J gene is TRBJ1-4, the V gene TRBV15, with 7 bases that match TRBD1. Per the germline V gene, CDR1 is LNHNV and CDR2 is YYDKDF (reference sequence). CDR3 size: 16 residues. V shed 1 base, J shed 4 bases, and the junction held 6 bases outside the gene matches. CDR3 residues: CATSRVQGNINEKLFF. The CDR3 region has the DNA TGTGCCACCAGCAGAGTACAGGGGAACATTAATGAAAAACTGTTTTTT.

The rearrangement uses TRBV3-1 (or the pseudogene TRBV3-2) and TRBJ1-5, with TRBD1 as a possible D gene (5 bases). This CDR3 spans 16 amino acids. The germline V gene encodes CDR1 LGHDT and CDR2 YNNKEL (reference sequence). The germline V and J ends were trimmed by 0 bases and 4 bases, with 13 bases remaining between them. DNA of the CDR3: TGTGCCAGCAGCCAAGATGGGCCGGGGGATAATCAGCCCCAGCATTTT. Translating gives CASSQDGPGDNQPQHF.

This sequence joins TRBV6-2 or TRBV6-3 and TRBJ2-7; possibly TRBD2 for D (5 bases). The CDR3 covers 16 residues. V was trimmed by 4 bases and J by 0 bases, leaving 16 bases between them. Germline CDR1 MNHEY, CDR2 SVGEGT. This CDR3 is CASSFLSVAGSYEQYF. CDR3 nucleotide sequence: TGTGCCAGCAGTTTCTTGAGTGTCGCGGGCTCCTACGAGCAGTACTTC.

This sequence joins TRBV6-6 and TRBJ2-1, with 8 positions matching TRBD1. V gave up 7 bases and J gave up 3 bases; unmatched junction bases: 8. Germline loops: CDR1 MNHNY, CDR2 SVGAGI (reference sequence). The CDR3 spans 15 residues. Here the CDR3 reads CASTSPGGVYNEQFF. As DNA, the CDR3 is TGTGCCAGCACCTCGCCAGGGGGCGTCTACAATGAGCAGTTCTTC.